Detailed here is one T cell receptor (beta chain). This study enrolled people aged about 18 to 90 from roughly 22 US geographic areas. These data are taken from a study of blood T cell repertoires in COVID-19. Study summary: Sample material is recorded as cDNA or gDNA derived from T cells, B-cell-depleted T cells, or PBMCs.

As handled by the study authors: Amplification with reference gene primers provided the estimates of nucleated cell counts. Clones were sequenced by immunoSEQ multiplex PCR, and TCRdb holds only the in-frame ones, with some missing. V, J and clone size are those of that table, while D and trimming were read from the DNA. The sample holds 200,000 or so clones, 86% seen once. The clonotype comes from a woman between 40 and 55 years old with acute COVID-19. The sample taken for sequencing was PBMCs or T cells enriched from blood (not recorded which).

CDR3 nucleotides: TGCGCCAGCAGCCCCATAATGGGCGGGAGTACAGATACGCAGTATTTT. It codes for CASSPIMGGSTDTQYF. The chain couples TRBV5-1 to TRBJ2-3; 7 nucleotides match TRBD2. V shed 4 bases and J 3 bases; nucleotides not matched to a gene: 11. Germline CDR1 and CDR2: SGHRS and YFSETQ. The CDR3 runs to 16 residues.